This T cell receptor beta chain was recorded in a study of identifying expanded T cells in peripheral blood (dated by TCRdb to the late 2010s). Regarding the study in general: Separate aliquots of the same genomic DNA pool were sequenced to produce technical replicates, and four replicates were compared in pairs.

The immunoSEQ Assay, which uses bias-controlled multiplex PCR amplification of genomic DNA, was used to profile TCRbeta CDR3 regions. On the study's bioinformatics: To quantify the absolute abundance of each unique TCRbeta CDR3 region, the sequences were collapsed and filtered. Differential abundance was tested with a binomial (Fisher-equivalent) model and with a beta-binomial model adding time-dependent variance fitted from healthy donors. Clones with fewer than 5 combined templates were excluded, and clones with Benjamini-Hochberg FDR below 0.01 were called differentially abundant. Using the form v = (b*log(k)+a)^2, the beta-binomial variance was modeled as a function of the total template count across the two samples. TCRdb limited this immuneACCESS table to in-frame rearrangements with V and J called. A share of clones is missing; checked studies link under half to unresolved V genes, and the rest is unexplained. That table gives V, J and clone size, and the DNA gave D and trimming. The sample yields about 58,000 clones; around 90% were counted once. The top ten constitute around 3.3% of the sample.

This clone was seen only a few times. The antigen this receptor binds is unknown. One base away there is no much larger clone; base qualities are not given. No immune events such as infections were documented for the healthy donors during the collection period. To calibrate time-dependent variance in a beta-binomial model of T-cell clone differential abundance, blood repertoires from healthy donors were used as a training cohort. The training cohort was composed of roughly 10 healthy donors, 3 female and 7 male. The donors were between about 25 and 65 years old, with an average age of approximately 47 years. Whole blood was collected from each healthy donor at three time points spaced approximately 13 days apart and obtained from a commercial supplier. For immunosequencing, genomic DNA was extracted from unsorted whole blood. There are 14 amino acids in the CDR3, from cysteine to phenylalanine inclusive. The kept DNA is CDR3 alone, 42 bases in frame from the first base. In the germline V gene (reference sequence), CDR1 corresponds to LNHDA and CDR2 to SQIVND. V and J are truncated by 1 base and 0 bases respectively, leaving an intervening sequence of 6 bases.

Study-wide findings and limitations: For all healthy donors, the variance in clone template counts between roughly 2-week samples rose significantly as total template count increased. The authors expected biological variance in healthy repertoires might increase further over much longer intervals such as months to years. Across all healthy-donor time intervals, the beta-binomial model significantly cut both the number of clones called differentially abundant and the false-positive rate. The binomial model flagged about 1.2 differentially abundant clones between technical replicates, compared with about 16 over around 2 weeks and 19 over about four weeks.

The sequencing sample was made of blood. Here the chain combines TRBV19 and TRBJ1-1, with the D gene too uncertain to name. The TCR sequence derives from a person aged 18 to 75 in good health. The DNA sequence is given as TGTGCCAGTAGTATAGGGGGAATGAACACTGAAGCTTTCTTT. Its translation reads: CASSIGGMNTEAFF.